This paragraph covers one T cell receptor (beta chain) sequence. Its antigen is currently unknown. Sorted-subset replicate PCR reactions were performed with approximately 200 ng DNA, corresponding to roughly 30,000 T cell genomes. Generated by immunoSEQ multiplex PCR, the TCRdb table keeps only in-frame clones and is missing some. The data contain some 660,000 clones, about 80% of them singletons. This sample stems from a study of shared clonotypes between healthy human individuals. For the study at large: The people who gave samples were two women and three men aged 18 to 49. Study-level findings and limits: Among donors, clonotype sharing was expected to be affected by sequencing depth.

CDR1 GTSNPN and CDR2 SVGIG come from the germline V gene (reference sequence). The ends were cut back, 0 bases at V and 11 bases at J, with 16 bases in the middle. The CDR3 has 13 amino acids. The sequenced sample was memory CD4+ T cells sorted from blood. Subset defined: CD45RA-negative fraction. This TCR was sampled from a woman in her 30s in good health. The V gene is TRBV30, the J gene TRBJ2-5; either TRBD1 or TRBD2 may fit D (5 bases each). CDR3 amino acids: CAWSVQQAWEQYF. Here the CDR3 DNA reads TGTGCCTGGAGTGTACAACAGGCGTGGGAGCAGTACTTC.